This T cell receptor beta chain stems from a study of T cells in Graves' hyperthyroidism and ophthalmopathy. Clinical symptoms, serum thyroxine, TRAb, thyroid ultrasound and orbital computed tomography established diagnosis. Whole-study results and caveats: Among clonotypes expanded in thyroid above 0.001, most were also found in blood. Ophthalmopathy stood apart from stable hyperthyroidism in a 13 V-J model.

Germline V gene sequence: CDR1 MDHEN, CDR2 SYDVKM. Unmatched junction bases numbered 6, after V lost 8 bases and J lost 3 bases. The CDR3 spans 14 residues. In this sample, this clonotype turned up many times. Antigen: not known. Amplification targeted TCR beta CDR3 regions from RNA transcripts. Primed by the HTBI set, a first-round RT-PCR was run on the TCR CDR3. TCRdb analysed the multiplex PCR reads with MiXCR anew, one entry per CDR3 protein. This table holds about 690,000 distinct CDR3 sequences, roughly a sixth found once. The source of this sequence is a man between 45 and 60 years old with Graves' hyperthyroidism. The chain has TRBV28 and TRBJ2-3; TRBD2 matches at 9 bases. Sample: blood. Here the CDR3 reads CASQGGRGTDTQYF. DNA for the CDR3: TGTGCCAGCCAGGGCGGGAGGGGTACAGATACGCAGTATTTT.